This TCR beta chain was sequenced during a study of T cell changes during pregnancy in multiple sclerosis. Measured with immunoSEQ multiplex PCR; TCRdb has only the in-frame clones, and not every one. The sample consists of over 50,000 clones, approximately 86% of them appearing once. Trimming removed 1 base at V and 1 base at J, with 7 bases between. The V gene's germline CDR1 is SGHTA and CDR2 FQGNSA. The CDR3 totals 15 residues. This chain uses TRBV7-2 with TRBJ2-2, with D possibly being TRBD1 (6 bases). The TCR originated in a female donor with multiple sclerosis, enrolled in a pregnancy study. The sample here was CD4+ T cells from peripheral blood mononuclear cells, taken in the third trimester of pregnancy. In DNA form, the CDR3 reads TGTGCCAGCAGCTTAGTACAGGGGAACACCGGGGAGCTGTTTTTT. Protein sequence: CASSLVQGNTGELFF. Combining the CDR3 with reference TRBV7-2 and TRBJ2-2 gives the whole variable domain GAGVSQSPSNKVTEKGKDVELRCDPISGHTALYWYRQSLGQGLEFLIYFQGNSAPDKSGLPSDRFSAERTGGSVSTLTIQRTQQEDSAVYLCASSLVQGNTGELFFGEGSRLTVL.